A single TCR beta chain is shown here with its context. Which antigen it targets is not known. The sample holds no much larger clone one base away, and base qualities are not on file. Other DNA variants within this sample encode the same CDR3. The source of the sample is a study of cytomegalovirus exposure and HLA in healthy donors (dated by TCRdb to 2016 to 2017). About the study as a whole: According to a later analysis, the approximately 120 validation repertoires were produced on the same platform as the approximately 600 repertoires of the first cohort. To predict cytomegalovirus infection status, the study brought together high-throughput TCR immunosequencing, statistical association of individual TCRs with disease status, and machine learning. Besides the first cohort of 666 subjects, a separate validation cohort made up of some 110 different subjects was used. The study was designed to test whether signatures of past pathogen exposure could be identified by cataloging public T cell receptors.

Donors formed part of the validation cohort, which comprised fewer than 150 subjects and was distinct from the first cohort of 666 subjects. The library was generated by the immunoSEQ multiplex PCR assay. Per the original workflow: A statistical classification framework was developed to diagnose cytomegalovirus status using the catalog of TCR beta chain sequences. TCRdb holds this immuneACCESS table with in-frame rearrangements only. Some clones are missing; in checked studies, unresolved V genes explain under half, and the rest has no known cause. Clone size and the V and J calls come from that table; the DNA yielded D and trimming. Here the sample has about 200,000 clones; 75% to 85% occur a single time. The ten largest clonotypes hold 10% to 15% of the sample. Results the study describes overall, beyond this receptor: A total of fewer than 200 TCR beta chains were listed by the study as associated with cytomegalovirus. The classifier was reported to diagnose cytomegalovirus status with high specificity and sensitivity in both the original cohort and the validation cohort. A later analysis had no HLA typing for the validation cohort, so co-occurrence there was scored across all 110 or so repertoires. In vitro tests confirmed that a few of the cytomegalovirus-associated TCR beta chains recognize cytomegalovirus antigens. It was suggested by the authors that the approach could potentially be generalized to other disease states and immunological phenotypes. Subsequent analysis determined that TCRs grouped into clusters in the first cohort also showed a tendency toward co-occurrence across the 120 or so validation repertoires, and 94% of cluster scores exceeded 0. Most TCR sequences were seen in very few donors, while some public TCRs were found in many individuals.

Trimming removed 5 bases from V and 6 bases from J, leaving 7 bases between the germline ends. From cysteine to phenylalanine, the CDR3 is 12 amino acids long. CDR3 DNA is the only sequence kept; it has 36 bases, read in frame from the first base. Taken from the germline V gene (reference sequence), the CDR1 and CDR2 loops are MNHEY and SMNVEV. The sample consisted of PBMCs. This receptor was identified in a woman aged 25 to 39 in good health and CMV-seropositive. The sequence is built from TRBV27 and TRBJ2-2; the D gene is not confidently resolved. The CDR3 reads as follows: CASSLPAGELFF. The nucleotide sequence reads TGTGCCAGCAGTCTCCCAGCCGGGGAGCTGTTTTTT.